This TCR beta chain stems from a study of blood T cell repertoires in COVID-19. Study background: Researchers got acute and convalescent COVID-19 samples from the United States, Italy and Spain. T cells, B-cell-depleted T cells, or PBMCs provided the cDNA or gDNA that served as material.

Patients in Seattle were enrolled during active infection, then followed longitudinally. V was cut by 7 bases and J by 6 bases, with 18 bases left in between. CDR1 and CDR2 from the germline V gene are SQVTM and ANQGSEA. CDR3 length equals 13 residues. Per the study methods: Estimates of nucleated cell counts were drawn from the amplification of reference gene primers. Assay: immunoSEQ multiplex PCR; the TCRdb copy retains only in-frame clones and omits some. V and J calls and clone size follow that table, whereas D and trimming were derived from the DNA. Of tens of thousands of clones listed, 88% are singletons.

The J gene is TRBJ1-2, the V gene TRBV29-1, with TRBD1 as a possible D gene (5 bases). This receptor was identified in a woman in her sixties with COVID-19, enrolled during active disease. Source material: peripheral blood. The chain's CDR3 is CSAPQAGGDGYTF. In nucleotides, the CDR3 is TGCAGCGCTCCCCAAGCGGGGGGGGATGGCTACACCTTC.